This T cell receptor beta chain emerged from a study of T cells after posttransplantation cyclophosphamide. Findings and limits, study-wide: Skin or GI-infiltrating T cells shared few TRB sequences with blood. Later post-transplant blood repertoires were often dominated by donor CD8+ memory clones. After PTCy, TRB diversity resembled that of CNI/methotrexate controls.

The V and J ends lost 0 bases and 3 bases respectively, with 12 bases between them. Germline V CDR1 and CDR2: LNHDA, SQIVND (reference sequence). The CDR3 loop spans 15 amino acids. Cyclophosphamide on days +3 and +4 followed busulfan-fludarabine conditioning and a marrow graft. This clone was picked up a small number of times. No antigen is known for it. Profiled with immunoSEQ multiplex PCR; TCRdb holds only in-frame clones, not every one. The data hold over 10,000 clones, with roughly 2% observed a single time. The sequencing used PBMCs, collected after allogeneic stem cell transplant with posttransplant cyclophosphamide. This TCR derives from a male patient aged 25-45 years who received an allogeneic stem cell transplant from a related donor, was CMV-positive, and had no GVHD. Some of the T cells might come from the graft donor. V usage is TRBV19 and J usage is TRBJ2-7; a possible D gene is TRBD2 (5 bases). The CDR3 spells CASSIDQKGSYEQYF. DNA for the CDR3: TGTGCCAGTAGTATAGATCAGAAAGGGAGCTACGAGCAGTACTTC.